Reported below is one T cell receptor (beta chain). TCRdb passed the 5' RACE reads through MiXCR, listing each CDR3 protein once. The table includes 300,000 to 350,000 distinct CDR3 sequences, around 10% detected once. These data are taken from a study of CD8 T cells in ankylosing spondylitis. The germline gives CDR1 DFQATT, CDR2 SNEGSKA (reference sequence). The ends lost 5 bases at V and 1 base at J; junction bases unmatched: 11. The CDR3 consists of 15 residues. The receptor comes from a female donor with ankylosing spondylitis or in good health (not recorded which). The source material was blood, either unsorted or a sorted T cell fraction (not recorded which). The chain uses TRBV20-1 and TRBJ2-7, with TRBD1 matching over 7 bases. The CDR3 DNA reads TGCAGTGCTGAGGACAGGACCCGGGGATCCTACGAGCAGTACTTC. Encoded protein: CSAEDRTRGSYEQYF.